This T cell receptor (beta chain) was sequenced for a study of cytomegalovirus exposure and HLA in healthy donors. This CDR3 spans 15 amino acids. The V and J ends lost 1 base and 4 bases respectively, with 11 bases between them. Germline CDR1 LGHNA, CDR2 YSLEER. Study-level results: The authors enumerated 150 to 200 TCR beta chains as linked to cytomegalovirus.

The PCR employed 60 Vbeta primers together with 13 Jbeta primers. Generated by immunoSEQ multiplex PCR, the TCRdb table keeps only in-frame clones and is missing some. The sample contains some 190,000 clones, 82% of which appear only once. A remark on this clone: Its antigen is undetermined.

The chain combines TRBV4-3 with TRBJ1-5, with D possibly TRBD1 on 5 matching bases. The sample taken for sequencing was PBMCs. This TCR derives from a man aged 35-49 years in good health and CMV-seronegative. In DNA, the CDR3 is TGCGCCAGCAGCCAAGGGGCCGCAGGGAATCAGCCCCAGCATTTT. This encodes CASSQGAAGNQPQHF.